A selection of T cell receptor beta chains follows, all from one sample in a study of T-cell memory formation after mild COVID-19. TCRdb itself ran the 5' RACE reads through MiXCR, one entry per CDR3 protein. The sample lists more than 55,000 distinct CDR3 sequences; over 7.5% were seen once. Sequencing used PBMCs or a T cell subset sorted from them (not recorded which). These receptors were obtained from a man aged 18 to 30 who had mild COVID-19 (a few samples of this study predate the infection). Cell type and time point are not known. Each CDR3 is given with its conserved first and last residue. Fields, in order: CDR3 protein, CDR3 DNA, V gene, clone size, J gene, D gene. D genes are given only for firm matches. Clone size is shown for a subset of rows, as once, few, many or a class of expanded clone.

CASSANRNEQYF	TGTGCCAGCAGCGCCAACAGGAACGAGCAGTACTTC	TRBV6-1	-	TRBJ2-7	-
CSATQGLSQPQHF	TGCAGTGCTACGCAGGGGCTCTCTCAGCCCCAGCATTTT	TRBV20-1	few	TRBJ1-5	-
CSARGLSNTGELFF	TGCAGTGCTAGAGGGCTATCGAACACCGGGGAGCTGTTTTTT	TRBV20-1	few	TRBJ2-2	-
CSAFGTGGSGTQYF	TGCAGCGCCTTTGGGACAGGGGGAAGCGGTACGCAGTATTTT	TRBV29-1	few	TRBJ2-3	TRBD1
CASSLVGTQQETQYF	TGTGCCAGCAGCTTAGTCGGGACTCAGCAGGAGACCCAGTACTTC	TRBV7-2	-	TRBJ2-5	-
CAIGRADYNEQFF	TGTGCCATCGGGCGGGCCGACTACAATGAGCAGTTCTTC	TRBV10-3	few	TRBJ2-1	-
CSVLILGSENTIYF	TGCAGCGTCCTCATCCTCGGAAGTGAAAACACCATATATTTT	TRBV29-1	-	TRBJ1-3	-
CSVDRDYEQYF	TGCAGCGTTGACAGGGACTACGAGCAGTACTTC	TRBV29-1	-	TRBJ2-7	-
CASSTLSGGTDTQYF	TGTGCCAGCAGCACCCTTAGCGGGGGCACAGATACGCAGTATTTT	TRBV9	few	TRBJ2-3	TRBD2
CASSHRGLITDTQYF	TGTGCCAGCAGCCATAGGGGACTAATCACAGATACGCAGTATTTT	TRBV4-2	many	TRBJ2-3	TRBD2
CASSFRGNQGYEQFF	TGTGCCAGCAGCTTTAGGGGAAATCAGGGGTATGAGCAGTTCTTC	TRBV7-2	many	TRBJ2-1	-
CASSWEHGIGYSGANVLTF	TGTGCCAGCAGCTGGGAACATGGAATCGGCTACTCTGGGGCCAACGTCCTGACTTTC	TRBV5-8	-	TRBJ2-6	-
CASSGDSRNTGELFF	TGTGCCAGCAGCGGGGACAGCCGGAACACCGGGGAGCTGTTTTTT	TRBV7-2	few	TRBJ2-2	TRBD1
CTSSQDLSARMNTEAFF	TGCACCAGCAGCCAAGATCTCTCGGCCAGGATGAACACTGAAGCTTTCTTT	TRBV1	-	TRBJ1-1	-
CASRRSTGELFF	TGTGCCAGCAGAAGATCCACCGGGGAGCTGTTTTTT	TRBV6-5	-	TRBJ2-2	-
CASSPQGNTGELFF	TGTGCCAGCTCACCACAGGGAAACACCGGGGAGCTGTTTTTT	TRBV18	few	TRBJ2-2	-
CASSSSGDTGELFF	TGTGCCAGCAGTTCCTCGGGAGACACCGGGGAGCTGTTTTTT	TRBV28	few	TRBJ2-2	-
CASSAELGTEAFF	TGTGCCAGCAGCGCCGAACTCGGCACTGAAGCTTTCTTT	TRBV2	few	TRBJ1-1	-
CASSQEGYSYNEQFF	TGTGCCAGCAGCCAAGAAGGCTACTCCTACAATGAGCAGTTCTTC	TRBV4-2	-	TRBJ2-1	-
CASSWEGRTGELFF	TGTGCCAGCAGTTGGGAGGGGCGAACCGGGGAGCTGTTTTTT	TRBV27	-	TRBJ2-2	TRBD2
CRTGTAGELFF	TGCAGGACCGGGACGGCCGGGGAGCTGTTTTTT	TRBV20-1	many	TRBJ2-2	-
CASSPWRGDEKLFF	TGTGCCAGCAGCCCGTGGAGGGGAGATGAAAAACTGTTTTTT	TRBV7-2	-	TRBJ1-4	-
CASSPLAGRPQTQYF	TGCGCCAGCAGCCCGCTAGCGGGCCGCCCCCAAACGCAGTATTTT	TRBV4-3	few	TRBJ2-3	TRBD2
CASAMARHNTDTQYF	TGTGCCAGTGCAATGGCCAGACACAACACAGATACGCAGTATTTT	TRBV2	few	TRBJ2-3	-
CATGEPYGYTF	TGTGCCACAGGCGAGCCCTATGGCTACACCTTC	TRBV7-9	few	TRBJ1-2	-
CASSLELVAYYGYTF	TGTGCCAGCAGCTTAGAGTTGGTGGCCTACTATGGCTACACCTTC	TRBV7-9	few	TRBJ1-2	-
CASSTLGGGSDTQYF	TGTGCCAGCAGTACCTTGGGCGGGGGATCGGATACGCAGTATTTT	TRBV28	medium-sized	TRBJ2-3	TRBD2
CASSFRVTSTDTQYF	TGTGCCAGCAGTTTTAGGGTCACAAGCACAGATACGCAGTATTTT	TRBV12-3/TRBV12-4	few	TRBJ2-3	-
CSVDSGTDTQYF	TGCAGCGTTGACAGCGGGACAGATACGCAGTATTTT	TRBV29-1	-	TRBJ2-3	-
CASSLAGGLRYTF	TGTGCCAGCAGCTTGGCTGGGGGATTGCGCTACACCTTC	TRBV5-6	few	TRBJ1-2	-
CATSVWVLLAKNIQYF	TGTGCCACCAGTGTGTGGGTCTTACTAGCCAAAAACATTCAGTACTTC	TRBV24-1	-	TRBJ2-4	-
CAISSLGVGGADTQYF	TGTGCCATCAGCTCCCTGGGAGTGGGGGGGGCAGATACGCAGTATTTT	TRBV10-3	few	TRBJ2-3	TRBD2
CASSFQRMGTDTQYF	TGCGCCAGCAGCTTCCAGCGGATGGGCACAGATACGCAGTATTTT	TRBV5-1	few	TRBJ2-3	-
CSASLAGGTHSENTGELFF	TGCAGTGCTTCACTAGCGGGGGGCACCCATTCGGAGAACACCGGGGAGCTGTTTTTT	TRBV20-1	-	TRBJ2-2	TRBD2
CASSYKRGHGETQYF	TGTGCCAGCAGTTACAAGCGGGGACATGGGGAGACCCAGTACTTC	TRBV6-2/TRBV6-3	few	TRBJ2-5	-
CAIKASGGYEQYF	TGTGCCATCAAAGCAAGCGGGGGCTACGAGCAGTACTTC	TRBV10-3	-	TRBJ2-7	TRBD2
CAIAGGQEDTQYF	TGTGCCATTGCGGGGGGGCAAGAAGATACGCAGTATTTT	TRBV12-3/TRBV12-4	few	TRBJ2-3	TRBD2
CATSRDQRGGWETQYF	TGTGCCACCAGCAGGGATCAGCGGGGGGGTTGGGAGACCCAGTACTTC	TRBV15	-	TRBJ2-5	TRBD2
CASSYLGISPLHF	TGTGCCAGCAGTTACTTAGGGATCTCACCCCTCCACTTT	TRBV6-5	many	TRBJ1-6	-
CASSEGRGSSYNEQFF	TGTGCCAGCAGTGAAGGTCGGGGGTCATCCTACAATGAGCAGTTCTTC	TRBV6-1	-	TRBJ2-1	-
CASSVGEPRGASGTQYF	TGTGCCAGCAGCGTGGGGGAACCGCGGGGGGCCTCAGGTACGCAGTATTTT	TRBV7-2	-	TRBJ2-3	TRBD2
CASSLILGSPGYTF	TGTGCCAGCAGCTTGATTTTAGGGTCCCCCGGCTACACCTTC	TRBV7-2	-	TRBJ1-2	-
CASSQEASGYEAFF	TGCGCCAGCAGCCAAGAGGCCTCGGGATATGAAGCTTTCTTT	TRBV4-3	many	TRBJ1-1	-
CASSLGIRGYEQYF	TGCGCCAGCAGCTTGGGTATCAGGGGATACGAGCAGTACTTC	TRBV5-1	-	TRBJ2-7	-
CASSHPDVRGSYGYTF	TGCGCCAGCAGCCACCCCGATGTCAGGGGAAGCTATGGCTACACCTTC	TRBV4-3	-	TRBJ1-2	-
CASSIWVADTQYF	TGTGCCAGCAGCATCTGGGTTGCAGATACGCAGTATTTT	TRBV7-2	-	TRBJ2-3	-
CATRRGGETQYF	TGTGCCACTAGGAGGGGTGGGGAGACCCAGTACTTC	TRBV15	many	TRBJ2-5	-
CASGGTGYNGYTF	TGTGCCAGCGGAGGGACAGGGTACAATGGCTACACCTTC	TRBV7-9	few	TRBJ1-2	TRBD1
CASSLLRGPEAFF	TGTGCCAGCAGCTTATTGAGGGGCCCTGAAGCTTTCTTT	TRBV13	few	TRBJ1-1	-
CASSAGTRETQYF	TGCGCCAGCAGCGCCGGGACAAGAGAGACCCAGTACTTC	TRBV5-1	many	TRBJ2-5	-
CASRTGSSYNEQFF	TGTGCCAGCAGGACAGGGAGCTCCTACAATGAGCAGTTCTTC	TRBV7-2	-	TRBJ2-1	TRBD1
CSAREAGADTQYF	TGCAGTGCTAGAGAGGCCGGGGCGGATACGCAGTATTTT	TRBV20-1	-	TRBJ2-3	-
CASSSDLSSYNEQFF	TGTGCCAGCAGCTCGGACCTTAGCTCCTACAATGAGCAGTTCTTC	TRBV7-6	few	TRBJ2-1	-